This T cell receptor beta chain comes out of a study of T cell changes during pregnancy in multiple sclerosis. Germline V gives CDR1 SGHNT, CDR2 YYREEE (reference sequence). V lost 5 bases and J 5 bases, leaving 9 bases between the germline ends. The CDR3 spans 12 residues. Data came from immunoSEQ multiplex PCR; TCRdb stores just in-frame clones and leaves some out. Of approximately 65,000 clones in the sample, around 93% were seen once. The V call is TRBV5-4, the J call TRBJ2-3, with D possibly TRBD1 on 5 matching bases. The sample was CD4+ T cells from peripheral blood mononuclear cells, taken in the first trimester of pregnancy. This TCR was recovered from a female donor with multiple sclerosis, enrolled in a pregnancy study. In DNA form, the CDR3 reads TGTGCCAGCAGTTACCAGGGAGATACGCAGTATTTT. Protein sequence: CASSYQGDTQYF.